This TCR beta chain was documented in a study of T cells expressing NK-cell markers. Overall study results and limits: In five or six donors, dominant NKG2C+ clonotypes were about 1.0-8% of CD8+ T cells. The same clonotypes also predominated in the CD3+CD56-NKG2C+ fraction of several donors.

UMIs were included in TCR beta cDNA generated by 5'RACE template switching. TCRdb re-called the 5' RACE reads and catalogs CDR3 proteins one per entry, DNA excluded. This listing includes some 450,000 distinct CDR3 sequences. The CDR3 runs 16 residues. From germline, CDR1 is SGHVS and CDR2 FNYEAQ. Notes on this clonotype: Its antigen is currently unknown.

Sequencing was carried out using blood T cells: a sorted CD56 or NKG2C T cell subset, CD4+ or CD8+ T cells, or bulk PBMC T cells (not recorded which). This chain links TRBV7-6 with TRBJ2-1; lacking DNA, the TRBD1 call made by TCRdb goes unchecked. This TCR was recovered from a woman aged 18-69 years in good health. CDR3 in amino acids: CASSPSRGAPYNEQFF.